The next 8 T cell receptor beta chains were all read from a single sample in a study of OX40 agonist ivuxolimab in advanced cancers. Generated by immunoSEQ multiplex PCR, the TCRdb table keeps only in-frame clones and is missing some. This sample has about 40,000 clones, with more than 70% found just once. The sample was CD4+ or CD8+ T cells sorted from blood, taken in a trial of the OX40 agonist ivuxolimab. The receptors shown here come from an adult with an advanced solid tumor such as melanoma, head and neck, liver or kidney cancer.

This clone has a handful of counts. V gene TRBV28 combines with J gene TRBJ2-5, with D perhaps given as TRBD1 or TRBD2 (6 bases each). V was trimmed by 7 bases and J by 5 bases, leaving 17 bases between them. Germline V gene sequence: CDR1 MDHEN, CDR2 SYDVKM. This CDR3 contains 14 residues. As DNA, the CDR3 is TGTGCCAGCACCCCAGTGGGGGGCGGGGAGACCCAGTACTTC. Its translation is CASTPVGGGETQYF. The whole variable domain, filled in from reference TRBV28 and TRBJ2-5, reads DVKVTQSSRYLVKRTGEKVFLECVQDMDHENMFWYRQDPGLGLRLIYFSYDVKMKEKGDIPEGYSVSREKKERFSLILESASTNQTSMYLCASTPVGGGETQYFGPGTRLLVL.

V and J are TRBV7-9 and TRBJ1-6, with D hard to call. The CDR3 runs to 16 residues. V shed 4 bases and J shed 5 bases, with 15 bases lying between them. Germline assignment: CDR1 SEHNR and CDR2 FQNEAQ (reference sequence). The CDR3 sequence is CASSSTSLEHNSPLHF. CDR3 in DNA: TGTGCCAGCAGCTCAACCTCCCTTGAACATAATTCACCCCTCCACTTT.

J is TRBJ2-5 and V is TRBV9; possible D gene TRBD1, 5 bases. The V gene's germline CDR1 is SGDLS and CDR2 YYNGEE. V shed 0 bases and J shed 5 bases, with 14 bases lying between them. This CDR3 has 15 amino acids. The CDR3 loop reads CASSVDGARMETQYF. The DNA for the CDR3 is TGTGCCAGCAGCGTAGATGGGGCACGGATGGAGACCCAGTACTTC.

The chain combines TRBV7-9 with TRBJ1-5; D gene ambiguous. Per germline, CDR1 SEHNR and CDR2 FQNEAQ (reference sequence). The ends were cut back, 5 bases at V and 2 bases at J, with 10 bases in the middle. The CDR3 extends over 14 amino acids. This chain's CDR3 is CASSPGEGNQPQHF. In nucleotides, the CDR3 is TGTGCCAGCAGCCCCGGCGAGGGCAATCAGCCCCAGCATTTT.

The V call is TRBV6-1, the J call TRBJ2-1; D tentatively fits TRBD1 or TRBD2 (5 bases each). The germline gives CDR1 MNHNS, CDR2 SASEGT. Trimming took off 0 bases at V and 7 bases at J, with 10 bases between the two ends. The CDR3 runs 14 residues. CDR3 loop: CASSEAGESNEQFF. In DNA form, the CDR3 reads TGTGCCAGCAGTGAAGCGGGGGAATCAAATGAGCAGTTCTTC.

The chain carries TRBV7-8 and TRBJ2-4, with D perhaps assigned TRBD1 or TRBD2 (6 bases each). CDR1 is SGHVS and CDR2 is FQNEAQ in the germline V gene. This CDR3 comprises 17 residues. Trimming shortened V by 6 bases and J by 0 bases, and 18 bases separated the two germline ends. The CDR3 spells CASRQGSEGLAKNIQYF. The CDR3 nucleotides are TGTGCCAGCAGGCAGGGGTCGGAGGGCCTAGCCAAAAACATTCAGTACTTC.

The chain employs TRBV5-6 and TRBJ1-5; possibly TRBD1 for D (6 bases). V was shortened by 4 bases and J by 3 bases, with 20 bases between the two germline ends. Germline values: CDR1 SGHDT, CDR2 YYEEEE. The CDR3 has 17 amino acids. This CDR3 reads CASSIGTFPFPNQPQHF. The CDR3 DNA sequence: TGTGCCAGCAGCATCGGGACATTCCCCTTTCCCAATCAGCCCCAGCATTTT. Full variable domain (missing parts from reference TRBV5-6 and TRBJ1-5): DAGVTQSPTHLIKTRGQQVTLRCSPKSGHDTVSWYQQALGQGPQFIFQYYEEEERQRGNFPDRFSGHQFPNYSSELNVNALLLGDSALYLCASSIGTFPFPNQPQHFGDGTRLSIL.

The chain uses TRBV7-9 and TRBJ2-7; 9 nucleotides match TRBD1. After removal of 2 bases from V and 2 bases from J, the junction contained 4 bases not matched to a gene. The CDR3 totals 15 residues. Germline V gene data show CDR1 as SEHNR and CDR2 as FQNEAQ (reference sequence). The CDR3 here is CASSLTGTGTYEQYF. CDR3 bases: TGTGCCAGCAGCTTAACCGGGACAGGGACCTACGAGCAGTACTTC.